These 32 T cell receptor beta chains were sequenced from one sample in a study of T cell responses to AZD1222 COVID-19 vaccine. Generated by immunoSEQ multiplex PCR, the TCRdb table keeps only in-frame clones and is missing some. The sample lists 150,000 or so clones, roughly 92% occurring once. Material: peripheral blood, obtained on day 0 of AZD1222 vaccination. Every receptor here comes from an adult in good health.

The J gene is TRBJ1-1, the V gene TRBV5-1, with a possible D match to TRBD1 (5 bases). Trimming took 3 bases from V and 4 from J, leaving 16 bases between them. The germline CDR1 and CDR2 sequences are SGHRS and YFSETQ. The CDR3 length is 15 residues. The CDR3 region is CASSWDGAWGTEAFF. The DNA of the CDR3 is TGCGCCAGCAGCTGGGATGGGGCATGGGGCACTGAAGCTTTCTTT.

The chain uses TRBV5-1 and TRBJ2-7; 7 bases agree with TRBD1. Looked up from germline, CDR1 is SGHRS and CDR2 is YFSETQ. The CDR3 contains 11 residues. V shed 6 bases, J shed 3 bases, and the junction held 0 bases outside the gene matches. This CDR3 is CASNRGYEQYF. The DNA for the CDR3 is TGCGCCAGCAACAGGGGCTACGAGCAGTACTTC. Drawing the rest from reference TRBV5-1 and TRBJ2-7, the complete variable domain is KAGVTQTPRYLIKTRGQQVTLSCSPISGHRSVSWYQQTPGQGLQFLFEYFSETQRNKGNFPGRFSGRQFSNSRSEMNVSTLELGDSALYLCASNRGYEQYFGPGTRLTVT.

The genes are TRBV13 and TRBJ2-7; 9 bases are a match to TRBD1. The CDR3 totals 14 residues. Germline lookup yields CDR1 PRHDT and CDR2 FYEKMQ (reference sequence). The junction had 7 bases not matched to a gene; V was cut back by 4 bases and J by 6 bases. CDR3 in amino acids: CASSSNRGPAEQYF. For the CDR3, the DNA is TGTGCCAGCAGCTCGAACAGGGGGCCGGCCGAGCAGTACTTC.

The chain links TRBV27 to TRBJ1-1; D perhaps matches TRBD1 (6 bases). The germline gives CDR1 MNHEY, CDR2 SMNVEV (reference sequence). The germline V and J ends were trimmed by 8 bases and 0 bases, with 13 bases remaining between them. The CDR3 loop spans 14 amino acids. The CDR3 sequence: CASRTGDMNTEAFF. The CDR3 coding sequence is TGTGCCAGCCGGACCGGGGACATGAACACTGAAGCTTTCTTT.

This clone was found a few times. V usage is TRBV29-1 and J usage is TRBJ2-3; perhaps TRBD1 as D (6 bases). The germline V gene encodes CDR1 SQVTM and CDR2 ANQGSEA. Trimming shortened V by 4 bases and J by 2 bases, and 13 bases separated the two germline ends. The CDR3 runs to 14 residues. The CDR3 DNA sequence: TGCAGCGTTGCCTCAGGGGTTACCACAGATACGCAGTATTTT. The encoded protein is CSVASGVTTDTQYF.

The chain is built from TRBV12-3 or TRBV12-4 and TRBJ2-1; D not resolved. V shed 5 bases and J shed 0 bases, with 5 bases lying between them. CDR3 length: 13 amino acids. CDR3 coding DNA: TGTGCCAGCAGTCTAAGCTCCTACAATGAGCAGTTCTTC. Its protein is CASSLSSYNEQFF.

The J gene is TRBJ1-5, the V gene TRBV19, with no clear D. The V end was cut by 3 bases, the J end by 0 bases, with 9 bases between. CDR3 length: 15 amino acids. Germline assignment: CDR1 LNHDA and CDR2 SQIVND (reference sequence). The CDR3 spells CASSITHLSNQPQHF. CDR3 nucleotide sequence: TGTGCCAGTAGTATCACTCACCTTAGCAATCAGCCCCAGCATTTT.

The chain carries TRBV27 and TRBJ2-7; weak D call: TRBD1 (6 bases). The germline V gene encodes CDR1 MNHEY and CDR2 SMNVEV (reference sequence). V gave up 6 bases and J gave up 2 bases, with 11 bases separating them. The CDR3 extends over 13 amino acids. CDR3 amino acids: CASSRQAPYEQYF. The CDR3 DNA sequence: TGTGCCAGCAGCCGACAGGCCCCCTACGAGCAGTACTTC.

This clone is a singleton in its sample. The gene calls are TRBV27 and TRBJ2-7; D unresolved. V was trimmed by 2 bases and J by 2 bases, leaving 7 bases between them. The CDR3 runs 13 residues. Germline V gene lookup returns CDR1 MNHEY and CDR2 SMNVEV (reference sequence). The CDR3 region is CASSLGITYEQYF. The DNA of the CDR3 is TGTGCCAGCAGTTTAGGGATAACCTACGAGCAGTACTTC.

This chain uses TRBV27 with TRBJ2-2; 16 bases agree with TRBD2. Trimming took 7 bases from V and 4 from J; bases not matched to a gene: 6. Germline V gene lookup returns CDR1 MNHEY and CDR2 SMNVEV (reference sequence). The CDR3 length is 17 residues. The CDR3 sequence is CASTGTSGRGGTGELFF. The DNA of the CDR3 is TGTGCCAGCACCGGGACTAGCGGGAGGGGAGGCACCGGGGAGCTGTTTTTT.

The V call is TRBV2, the J call TRBJ2-5; D unclear. CDR3 size: 10 residues. CDR1 is SNHLY and CDR2 is FYNNEI in the germline V gene. V was clipped by 6 bases and J by 5 bases, with 4 bases between them. The DNA of the CDR3 is TGTGCCAGCAGGGCGGAGACCCAGTACTTC. Translating it yields CASRAETQYF.

The chain links TRBV9 to TRBJ2-1; D is ambiguous. Germline V gene sequence: CDR1 SGDLS, CDR2 YYNGEE. The CDR3 runs 10 residues. The V end lost 0 bases, the J end lost 9 bases, and 1 base lay between the germline ends. CDR3 bases: TGTGCCAGCAGCGTAGTTGAGCAGTTCTTC. It encodes CASSVVEQFF. The variable domain in full, completed from reference TRBV9 and TRBJ2-1, reads DSGVTQTPKHLITATGQRVTLRCSPRSGDLSVYWYQQSLDQGLQFLIQYYNGEERAKGNILERFSAQQFPDLHSELNLSSLELGDSALYFCASSVVEQFFGPGTRLTVL.

A note on this clone: One end of the junction varies from germline; a read error may be responsible. The chain is built from TRBV6-5 and TRBJ1-1, with D uncertain. Germline V gene sequence: CDR1 MNHEY, CDR2 SVGAGI. The CDR3 has 13 amino acids. CDR3 sequence: CASSYVKETGWIF. CDR3 bases: TGTGCCAGCAGTTACGTAAAGGAGACCGGGTGGATCTTT.

The rearrangement joins TRBV11-1 to TRBJ2-1; 9 nucleotides match TRBD1. The V gene end was trimmed by 3 bases and the J gene end by 9 bases; junction bases not matched to a gene: 3. The CDR3 extends over 13 amino acids. The germline gives CDR1 SGHAT, CDR2 FQDESV (reference sequence). CDR3 DNA: TGTGCCAGCAGCTTCGGGACAGGGACTGAGCAGTTCTTC. It translates to CASSFGTGTEQFF.

The rearrangement joins TRBV7-8 to TRBJ2-3, with a possible D match to TRBD2 (6 bases). The CDR3 runs to 17 residues. The germline V and J ends were trimmed by 1 base and 1 base, with 15 bases remaining between them. Germline V gene sequence: CDR1 SGHVS, CDR2 FQNEAQ. CDR3 nucleotides: TGTGCCAGCAGCTTAGGCTATCCGGGAGAGGGCACAGATACGCAGTATTTT. Residues: CASSLGYPGEGTDTQYF.

The V call is TRBV21-1, the J call TRBJ2-7; the table's D call TRBD1 went unverified against the DNA. TRBV21-1 is deemed a pseudogene. The CDR3 is 16 residues long. The CDR3, as DNA: TGTGCCAGCAGCTCCAGAGAGGACAGTTACCTCTACGAGCAGTACTTC. It specifies CASSSREDSYLYEQYF.

The rearrangement uses TRBV29-1 and TRBJ1-2, with TRBD1 matching 9 bases. The CDR3 runs to 13 residues. The germline V gene has CDR1 SQVTM and CDR2 ANQGSEA. V gave up 1 base and J gave up 8 bases; unmatched junction bases: 5. The CDR3 DNA reads TGCAGCGTTGAAGGGGGACAGGGTGAGGGCTACACCTTC. This codes for CSVEGGQGEGYTF.

The gene calls are TRBV7-8 and TRBJ1-1; a possible D gene is TRBD1 (5 bases). The V gene's germline CDR1 is SGHVS and CDR2 FQNEAQ. The CDR3 covers 14 residues. V was pared by 4 bases and J by 3 bases, with 12 bases between. The CDR3 loop is CASSWGVGDTEAFF. The CDR3 DNA reads TGTGCCAGCAGCTGGGGAGTGGGGGACACTGAAGCTTTCTTT.

The chain has TRBV5-5 and TRBJ2-7; 7 bases are a match to TRBD1. CDR1 is SGHKS and CDR2 is YYEKEE in the germline V gene (reference sequence). With 3 bases clipped from V and 6 bases from J, the junction kept 3 bases outside the gene matches. This CDR3 has 12 amino acids. CDR3 DNA sequence: TGTGCCAGCAGCTCCCACAGGGGCGAGCAGTACTTC. Translating it yields CASSSHRGEQYF. Looking up the rest from reference TRBV5-5 and TRBJ2-7 gives the full variable domain: DAGVTQSPTHLIKTRGQQVTLRCSPISGHKSVSWYQQVLGQGPQFIFQYYEKEERGRGNFPDRFSARQFPNYSSELNVNALLLGDSALYLCASSSHRGEQYFGPGTRLTVT.

The chain combines TRBV19 with TRBJ1-1; 7 positions agree with TRBD1. CDR1 LNHDA and CDR2 SQIVND come from the germline V gene (reference sequence). The ends lost 6 bases at V and 10 bases at J; junction bases unmatched: 11. CDR3 length: 13 amino acids. CDR3 coding DNA: TGTGCCAGTAGCATAATTACAGGGGTGGGAGCTTTCTTT. This codes for CASSIITGVGAFF.

The chain links TRBV18 to TRBJ2-2; 7 bases are shared with TRBD2. With V trimmed by 2 bases and J by 2 bases, 5 bases remained unmatched. Germline V gene data show CDR1 as KGHSH and CDR2 as LQKENI. This CDR3 region has 16 residues. The CDR3 loop is CASSPIGTTNTGELFF. DNA of the CDR3: TGTGCCAGCTCACCAATAGGGACTACAAACACCGGGGAGCTGTTTTTT. The full variable domain, rest sourced from reference TRBV18 and TRBJ2-2, is NAGVMQNPRHLVRRRGQEARLRCSPMKGHSHVYWYRQLPEEGLKFMVYLQKENIIDESGMPKERFSAEFPKEGPSILRIQQVVRGDSAAYFCASSPIGTTNTGELFFGEGSRLTVL.

The CDR3 nucleotides read TGTGCCAGCTCACAGAGTGTGGAAGCTTTCTTT. Translated, it gives CASSQSVEAFF. The chain employs TRBV18 and TRBJ1-1; D unclear. This CDR3 comprises 11 residues. CDR1 and CDR2 (germline): KGHSH, LQKENI. V dropped 4 bases and J dropped 8 bases, with 8 bases sitting between them.

The chain combines TRBV11-2 with TRBJ1-1, with a tentative D call TRBD1 (5 bases). This CDR3 spans 14 amino acids. Germline V gene data show CDR1 as SGHAT and CDR2 as FQNNGV. Between the trimmed V and J ends, which lost 3 bases and 1 base, there was a span of 9 bases. This CDR3 reads CASSLVGENTEAFF. The CDR3, as DNA: TGTGCCAGCAGCTTGGTGGGGGAGAACACTGAAGCTTTCTTT.

This clone was found once. The genes are TRBV2 and TRBJ2-1; 11 nucleotides line up with TRBD2. This CDR3 contains 15 residues. CDR1 is SNHLY, CDR2 FYNNEI, per germline. With 6 bases clipped from V and 8 bases from J, the junction kept 9 bases outside the gene matches. CDR3 sequence reads: CASRPGLAGGYEQFF. In DNA form, the CDR3 reads TGTGCCAGCAGACCGGGTCTAGCGGGAGGATATGAGCAGTTCTTC.

The chain carries TRBV24-1 and TRBJ2-1; tentatively, D is TRBD1 or TRBD2 (5 bases each). In germline, CDR1 is KGHDR, CDR2 SFDVKD. The CDR3 contains 16 residues. The ends were cut back, 3 bases at V and 4 bases at J, with 15 bases in the middle. CDR3 loop: CATSDPGTVGYNEQFF. The CDR3 DNA reads TGTGCCACCAGTGATCCCGGGACGGTGGGGTACAATGAGCAGTTCTTC.

The chain uses TRBV3-1 (or the pseudogene TRBV3-2) and TRBJ1-1, with 7 bases that match TRBD1. J lost 11 bases, V lost 0 bases, and 18 bases had no gene match. Germline V lookup: CDR1 LGHDT, CDR2 YNNKEL (reference sequence). This CDR3 spans 17 amino acids. CDR3 protein: CASSQDPLTGTALGAFF. In DNA form, the CDR3 reads TGTGCCAGCAGCCAAGATCCCCTGACGGGGACAGCCCTTGGGGCTTTCTTT.

The gene calls are TRBV19 and TRBJ1-3; TRBD1 agrees at 8 bases. After removal of 7 bases from V and 4 bases from J, the junction contained 6 bases not matched to a gene. The CDR3 is 14 amino acids. Germline CDR1 and CDR2: LNHDA and SQIVND (reference sequence). CDR3 in DNA: TGTGCCAGTACCAAGACAGGGGACGGAAACACCATATATTTT. Its translation: CASTKTGDGNTIYF.

About this clone itself: Other DNA sequences in the sample encode the same CDR3. The rearrangement links TRBV2 to TRBJ1-5, with D unclear. With 6 bases removed from V and 4 bases from J, the gap between germline ends came to 4 bases. This CDR3 comprises 11 residues. Per the germline V gene, CDR1 is SNHLY and CDR2 is FYNNEI. The CDR3 is CASRLNQPQHF. CDR3 bases: TGTGCCAGCAGGTTAAATCAGCCCCAGCATTTT.

The CDR3 DNA sequence: TGCGCCAGCACCTTAGCGGGAGGTAGATCCTACAATGAGCAGTTCTTC. Translated, it gives CASTLAGGRSYNEQFF. The chain has TRBV5-1 and TRBJ2-1; 10 bases are a match to TRBD2. The CDR3 spans 16 residues. Germline V lookup: CDR1 SGHRS, CDR2 YFSETQ. V gave up 6 bases and J gave up 1 base; unmatched junction bases: 7.

This clone was detected only once. The V call is TRBV30, the J call TRBJ1-6; TRBD1 is a possible D gene (5 bases). The CDR3 is 15 amino acids. Germline V gene lookup returns CDR1 GTSNPN and CDR2 SVGIG (reference sequence). V was shortened by 5 bases and J by 6 bases, with 17 bases between the two germline ends. CDR3 DNA sequence: TGTGCCTGGGGCCGCTGGGACGGGGCTAATTCACCCCTCCACTTT. Protein product: CAWGRWDGANSPLHF.

The rearrangement uses TRBV7-8 and TRBJ2-7; 7 nucleotides match TRBD2. CDR1 and CDR2 (germline): SGHVS, FQNEAQ. CDR3 length: 14 amino acids. V trimming: 6 bases; J trimming: 4 bases; junction bases outside the gene matches: 9. The CDR3 protein is CASRAGLTLYEQYF. CDR3 bases: TGTGCCAGCAGAGCGGGACTTACCCTATACGAGCAGTACTTC.

This chain connects TRBV5-1 to TRBJ2-3; D perhaps matches TRBD1 (6 bases). Looked up from germline, CDR1 is SGHRS and CDR2 is YFSETQ. With 3 bases removed from V and 1 base from J, the gap between germline ends came to 9 bases. The CDR3 is 14 residues long. For the CDR3, the DNA is TGCGCCAGCAGCTCAGGGGCGGGCACAGATACGCAGTATTTT. Amino acid sequence: CASSSGAGTDTQYF.